A selection of T cell receptor beta chains follows, all from one sample in a study of technical replicates of blood from four donors. Some clones are missing from TCRdb's copy, which holds only in-frame ones; the method was immunoSEQ multiplex PCR. The sample holds under 100,000 clones, 85% to 95% seen once. The sample was T cells isolated from PBMCs. These receptors came from a human donor in good health. CDR3s include the opening cysteine and the closing phenylalanine or tryptophan. The D gene is left open where the match is weak. Only part of the rows carry a size: once, few, many, or a class if the clone is expanded.

V gene: TRBV19
J gene: TRBJ2-5
D gene: TRBD2
clone size: NA
CDR3 protein: CASTSGTSGSRETQYF
CDR3 DNA: TGTGCCAGTACCTCTGGGACTAGCGGGAGTCGAGAGACCCAGTACTTC

V gene: TRBV18
J gene: TRBJ1-5
D gene: TRBD1
clone size: NA
CDR3 protein: CASSPSGTVSNQPQHF
CDR3 DNA: TGTGCCAGCTCACCTTCCGGGACAGTGAGTAATCAGCCCCAGCATTTT

V gene: TRBV19
J gene: TRBJ2-2
D gene: NA
clone size: NA
CDR3 protein: CASSARLQGTGELFF
CDR3 DNA: TGTGCCAGTAGTGCCCGACTCCAGGGCACCGGGGAGCTGTTTTTT

V gene: TRBV30
J gene: TRBJ1-2
D gene: NA
clone size: NA
CDR3 protein: CAWSYQGNYGYTF
CDR3 DNA: TGTGCCTGGAGTTACCAGGGGAACTATGGCTACACCTTC

V gene: TRBV9
J gene: TRBJ2-3
D gene: TRBD2
clone size: NA
CDR3 protein: CASSPKGREGRTDTQYF
CDR3 DNA: TGTGCCAGCAGCCCTAAGGGACGGGAGGGACGCACAGATACGCAGTATTTT

V gene: TRBV27
J gene: TRBJ2-1
D gene: TRBD1
clone size: NA
CDR3 protein: CASRARQGEHEQFF
CDR3 DNA: TGTGCCAGCAGGGCGAGACAGGGGGAACATGAGCAGTTCTTC

V gene: TRBV7-9
J gene: TRBJ2-3
D gene: NA
clone size: NA
CDR3 protein: CASSLRNYTHFAQYF
CDR3 DNA: TGTGCCAGCAGCCTCCGGAACTATACACACTTCGCGCAGTATTTT

V gene: TRBV27
J gene: TRBJ1-2
D gene: NA
clone size: NA
CDR3 protein: CASSFGPGASGYTF
CDR3 DNA: NA

V gene: TRBV28
J gene: TRBJ1-1
D gene: NA
clone size: NA
CDR3 protein: CASSGPWRGKTEAFF
CDR3 DNA: TGTGCCAGCAGTGGACCCTGGAGAGGGAAAACTGAAGCTTTCTTT

V gene: TRBV6-1
J gene: TRBJ1-6
D gene: NA
clone size: NA
CDR3 protein: CASSEARLGRAPLHF
CDR3 DNA: TGTGCCAGCAGTGAAGCGAGGCTCGGGAGGGCACCCCTCCACTTT

V gene: TRBV4-2
J gene: TRBJ2-2
D gene: TRBD1
clone size: NA
CDR3 protein: CASSQGTVPGELFF
CDR3 DNA: TGTGCCAGCAGCCAGGGGACAGTCCCTGGGGAGCTGTTTTTT

V gene: TRBV5-1
J gene: TRBJ1-1
D gene: TRBD1
clone size: NA
CDR3 protein: CASTPNPQGRWSEAFF
CDR3 DNA: TGCGCCAGCACCCCAAACCCACAGGGGAGGTGGTCTGAAGCTTTCTTT

V gene: TRBV7-2
J gene: TRBJ2-3
D gene: TRBD2
clone size: once
CDR3 protein: CASSRSGRSTDTQYF
CDR3 DNA: TGTGCCAGCAGTCGTAGCGGGAGGAGCACAGATACGCAGTATTTT

V gene: TRBV7-9
J gene: TRBJ2-2
D gene: TRBD1
clone size: NA
CDR3 protein: CASSLLDRGRVPNTGELFF
CDR3 DNA: TGTGCCAGCAGCTTATTGGACAGGGGGAGGGTTCCGAACACCGGGGAGCTGTTTTTT

V gene: TRBV10-3
J gene: TRBJ1-2
D gene: NA
clone size: NA
CDR3 protein: CAISEDSAYGYTF
CDR3 DNA: TGTGCCATCAGTGAGGACAGTGCCTATGGCTACACCTTC

V gene: TRBV9
J gene: TRBJ2-2
D gene: TRBD2
clone size: NA
CDR3 protein: CASSVSGTSGTGELFF
CDR3 DNA: TGTGCCAGCAGCGTTTCCGGGACTAGCGGGACCGGGGAGCTGTTTTTT